This T cell receptor beta chain was captured in a study of T-cell memory formation after mild COVID-19. Across the whole study: The TCR clusters were mostly specific to one donor.

Whole-study results and caveats: Researchers report contracting CD4+ clones mostly in CM and EM, with CD8+ clones in EMRA. The pre-infection memory compartment contained some responding clones, suggesting cross-reactive memory joined.

TCRdb re-called the 5' RACE reads through MiXCR, storing one row per CDR3 protein. The sample has roughly 250,000 distinct CDR3 sequences; 16% are singletons. As regards this clonotype: Its target is not known.

This clonotype originated in a man aged 18 to 29 who had mild COVID-19 (a few samples of this study predate the infection). Cell type and time point are not known. The sample was PBMCs or a T cell subset sorted from them (not recorded which).

The CDR3, as DNA: TGTGCCAGCGGCAAGCGGGACACAGATACGCAGTATTTT. Its protein product is CASGKRDTDTQYF. The chain joins TRBV7-2 to TRBJ2-3; TRBD2 aligns across 7 bases. This CDR3 is built from 13 residues. The germline V gene encodes CDR1 SGHTA and CDR2 FQGNSA. The V gene end was trimmed by 8 bases and the J gene end by 2 bases; junction bases not matched to a gene: 4.